The 20 T cell receptor beta chains presented below share a single source sample, sequenced in a study of cytomegalovirus exposure and HLA in healthy donors (dated by TCRdb to about 2017). The library relied on the immunoSEQ multiplex PCR assay. A mixture of 60 forward primers for TCR Vbeta segments and 13 reverse primers for TCR Jbeta segments was used in the multiplex PCR. TCRdb took this table from immuneACCESS and kept in-frame rearrangements with V and J called. Such tables lack part of the clones; where checked against another copy, unresolved V genes explain under half of the gap, and the rest is unexplained. In all, the sample holds approximately 140,000 clones, and over 75% of those were seen once. The ten largest clones represent approximately 8.8% of the sample. Sequencing used PBMCs. The source of these receptors is a woman in her fifties or sixties in good health and CMV-seropositive.

The sample holds one count of this clone. This chain links TRBV29-1 with TRBJ2-3, with D possibly TRBD2 on 5 matching bases. With 4 bases removed from V and 7 bases from J, the gap between germline ends came to 9 bases. The CDR3 totals 11 residues. CDR1 is SQVTM and CDR2 is ANQGSEA in the germline V gene. The CDR3 protein is CSVVPGNTQYF. The CDR3 DNA is TGCAGCGTTGTCCCGGGGAATACGCAGTATTTT.

V gene TRBV9 combines with J gene TRBJ2-1; 7 nucleotides line up with TRBD2. This CDR3 comprises 16 residues. J gave up 5 bases and V 4 bases, and 12 bases lay outside the gene matches. Germline V gene data show CDR1 as SGDLS and CDR2 as YYNGEE. The CDR3 coding sequence is TGTGCCAGCAGCCCCCGACTAGCCAGAGAGAACAATGAGCAGTTCTTC. Its protein product is CASSPRLARENNEQFF.

V usage is TRBV5-1 and J usage is TRBJ1-1; tentatively, D is TRBD1 (6 bases). V shed 4 bases and J shed 1 base, with 11 bases lying between them. CDR3 size: 14 residues. Germline-derived CDR1 and CDR2 are SGHRS and YFSETQ. The CDR3, as DNA: TGCGCCAGCAGCCCGCAGACAGGGAACACTGAAGCTTTCTTT. Translating it yields CASSPQTGNTEAFF.

CDR3: CASSSLFRSAEAFF. CDR3 DNA: TGTGCCAGCAGTTCCCTGTTCCGGTCTGCTGAAGCTTTCTTT. This chain joins TRBV28 and TRBJ1-1; no clear D gene. The CDR3 totals 14 residues. Trimming pared 4 bases from V and 6 bases from J, leaving 15 bases between. The germline CDR1 and CDR2 sequences are MDHEN and SYDVKM.

The chain uses TRBV9 and TRBJ2-2; D remains unclear. With 3 bases removed from V and 5 bases from J, the gap between germline ends came to 26 bases. The CDR3 covers 19 residues. The germline V gene encodes CDR1 SGDLS and CDR2 YYNGEE. CDR3 protein: CASSGKTHDGGAGTGELFF. In DNA, the CDR3 is TGTGCCAGCAGCGGAAAAACCCACGACGGTGGCGCCGGGACCGGGGAGCTGTTTTTT. Filled out from reference TRBV9 and TRBJ2-2, the complete variable domain reads DSGVTQTPKHLITATGQRVTLRCSPRSGDLSVYWYQQSLDQGLQFLIQYYNGEERAKGNILERFSAQQFPDLHSELNLSSLELGDSALYFCASSGKTHDGGAGTGELFFGEGSRLTVL.

This chain joins TRBV30 and TRBJ1-5, with a tentative D call TRBD1 (6 bases). This CDR3 comprises 14 residues. Trimming stripped 1 base from V and 4 bases from J, with 11 bases between. Per the germline V gene, CDR1 is GTSNPN and CDR2 is SVGIG (reference sequence). The CDR3 DNA reads TGTGCCTGGAGTGGGACGGGACAAAATCAGCCCCAGCATTTT. This codes for CAWSGTGQNQPQHF.

The sample holds one count of this clone. The V call is TRBV2, the J call TRBJ2-1, with 12 bases identical to TRBD2. The germline CDR1 and CDR2 sequences are SNHLY and FYNNEI. The ends lost 7 bases at V and 4 bases at J; junction bases unmatched: 8. This CDR3 spans 16 amino acids. This CDR3 reads CASTALGLAGYNEQFF. The DNA for the CDR3 is TGTGCCAGCACTGCCCTAGGACTAGCGGGATACAATGAGCAGTTCTTC.

The chain is built from TRBV5-1 and TRBJ1-3; no definite D call. The CDR3 covers 14 residues. Trimming left V 5 bases short and J 0 bases short, with 9 bases between. Per germline, CDR1 SGHRS and CDR2 YFSETQ. The DNA for the CDR3 is TGCGCCAGCAGTGGAGCGACCTCTGGAAACACCATATATTTT. Its protein is CASSGATSGNTIYF.

The rearrangement joins TRBV2 to TRBJ2-3; 10 bases are shared with TRBD2. The CDR3 is 16 amino acids. The junction had 6 bases not matched to a gene; V was cut back by 4 bases and J by 2 bases. CDR1 is SNHLY, CDR2 FYNNEI, per germline. Here the CDR3 DNA reads TGTGCCAGCAGTGGTGGACTAGCGGTAAACACAGATACGCAGTATTTT. Encoded protein: CASSGGLAVNTDTQYF.

This chain joins TRBV6-5 and TRBJ2-1; weak D call: TRBD1 (6 bases). Per the germline V gene, CDR1 is MNHEY and CDR2 is SVGAGI. The CDR3 totals 15 residues. V lost 2 bases to trimming and J lost 2 bases, with 10 bases between them. The CDR3 is CASSYGGEAYNEQFF. The CDR3 coding sequence is TGTGCCAGCAGTTACGGGGGCGAAGCCTACAATGAGCAGTTCTTC.

The chain combines TRBV7-3 with TRBJ2-3, with 11 bases aligning to TRBD2. Trimming removed 5 bases from V and 0 bases from J; junction bases left unmatched: 10. Germline V gives CDR1 SGHTA, CDR2 FQGTGA. This CDR3 is 18 amino acids long. The CDR3 nucleotides are TGTGCCAGCAGCCCAGGGACTAGCGGTCTAGGCAGCACAGATACGCAGTATTTT. As protein: CASSPGTSGLGSTDTQYF.

This chain uses TRBV4-2 with TRBJ2-1; D gene unclear. V lost 0 bases and J 0 bases, leaving 6 bases between the germline ends. CDR1 LGHNA and CDR2 YNFKEQ come from the germline V gene. This CDR3 comprises 15 residues. This chain's CDR3 is CASSQDPSSYNEQFF. In DNA, the CDR3 is TGTGCCAGCAGCCAAGACCCTAGCTCCTACAATGAGCAGTTCTTC.

The chain recombines TRBV18 with TRBJ1-3, with a possible D match to TRBD1 (5 bases). CDR3 length: 14 amino acids. The germline V and J ends were trimmed by 5 bases and 2 bases, with 10 bases remaining between them. CDR1 and CDR2 from the germline V gene are KGHSH and LQKENI. Here the CDR3 DNA reads TGTGCCAGCTCAGAGACAGCCGCTGGAAACACCATATATTTT. This codes for CASSETAAGNTIYF.

This clone was seen a single time. The rearrangement uses TRBV11-2 and TRBJ1-1, with unresolved D. Germline CDR1 reads SGHAT; CDR2 reads FQNNGV. The CDR3 totals 13 residues. Trimming took 6 bases from V and 2 from J, leaving 10 bases between them. CDR3 sequence (DNA): TGTGCCAGCAGTACATCTTTAAACACTGAAGCTTTCTTT. This sequence encodes CASSTSLNTEAFF.

The chain couples TRBV6-1 to TRBJ1-1, with 8 bases lining up with TRBD1. The CDR3 is made up of 14 amino acids. Germline V lookup: CDR1 MNHNS, CDR2 SASEGT. V dropped 6 bases and J dropped 6; count of bases not matched to a gene: 9. CDR3 sequence (DNA): TGTGCCAGCAGCGCCGGACAGGGCCCAGCTGAAGCTTTCTTT. Its translation: CASSAGQGPAEAFF.

The chain joins TRBV6-5 to TRBJ1-1; perhaps TRBD1 as D (6 bases). Germline-derived CDR1 and CDR2 are MNHEY and SVGAGI. V was clipped by 10 bases and J by 6 bases, with 21 bases between them. This CDR3 has 14 residues. The CDR3 DNA is TGTGCCACCAAAACCCCAGGGGTGGTGGCTGAAGCTTTCTTT. This translates into CATKTPGVVAEAFF.

J is TRBJ2-3 and V is TRBV7-3; 8 bases align to TRBD2. J gave up 1 base and V 5 bases, and 5 bases lay outside the gene matches. This CDR3 is built from 15 residues. Germline assignment: CDR1 SGHTA and CDR2 FQGTGA. CDR3 sequence (DNA): TGTGCCAGCAGCAGTAGCGGGGTTGGCACAGATACGCAGTATTTT. Protein: CASSSSGVGTDTQYF.

V usage is TRBV28 and J usage is TRBJ1-2; D ambiguous. CDR3 length: 12 residues. The V gene lost 3 bases and the J gene lost 4 bases, with 6 bases spanning the gap. Per germline, CDR1 MDHEN and CDR2 SYDVKM. CDR3 sequence: CASSFVPYGYTF. The CDR3 bases are TGTGCCAGCAGTTTCGTCCCCTATGGCTACACCTTC.

This rearrangement joins TRBV5-1 to TRBJ1-6; D remains ambiguous. The CDR3 covers 16 residues. From germline, CDR1 is SGHRS and CDR2 YFSETQ. Trimming stripped 4 bases from V and 5 bases from J, with 16 bases between. The CDR3 is CASSTGPGENNSPLHF. In nucleotides, the CDR3 is TGCGCCAGCAGCACTGGACCCGGGGAGAATAATTCACCCCTCCACTTT. Based on the CDR3 plus reference TRBV5-1 and TRBJ1-6, the full variable domain is KAGVTQTPRYLIKTRGQQVTLSCSPISGHRSVSWYQQTPGQGLQFLFEYFSETQRNKGNFPGRFSGRQFSNSRSEMNVSTLELGDSALYLCASSTGPGENNSPLHFGNGTRLTVT.

The table lists this clone with a few counts. J is TRBJ2-7 and V is TRBV5-4; TRBD2 aligns across 7 bases. This CDR3 has 15 amino acids. The trim removed 1 base at V and 1 base at J, leaving 5 bases unmatched. Germline V CDR1 and CDR2: SGHNT, YYREEE (reference sequence). CDR3 sequence: CASSLWGGNSYEQYF. CDR3 sequence (DNA): TGTGCCAGCAGCTTGTGGGGGGGTAATTCCTACGAGCAGTACTTC.